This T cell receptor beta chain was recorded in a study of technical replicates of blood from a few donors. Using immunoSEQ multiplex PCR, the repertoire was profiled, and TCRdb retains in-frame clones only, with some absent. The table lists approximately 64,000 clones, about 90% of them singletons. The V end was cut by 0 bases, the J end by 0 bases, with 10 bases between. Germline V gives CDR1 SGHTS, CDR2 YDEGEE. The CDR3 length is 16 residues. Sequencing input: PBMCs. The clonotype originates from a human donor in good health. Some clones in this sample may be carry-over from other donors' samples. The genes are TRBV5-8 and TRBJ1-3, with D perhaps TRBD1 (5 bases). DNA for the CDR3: TGTGCCAGCAGCTTGGTGGTGACAGTCTCTGGAAACACCATATATTTT. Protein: CASSLVVTVSGNTIYF.